This T cell receptor (beta chain) was documented in a study of T cell repertoires in cytomegalovirus infection. On the study more broadly: CMV epitopes used comprised recently identified HLA-C-restricted ones and well-studied HLA-B-restricted ones. Through public TCR beta signatures, both CMV infection and matching HLA type were indicated. Points from the study as a whole: Cumulative frequency (of public TCR beta family members) identified carriers of CMV plus the relevant HLA. CMV-specific TCR beta clonotypes restricted by HLA-C dominated the ex vivo response.

TCRdb itself ran the reads through MiXCR, one entry per CDR3 protein. The data hold hundreds of thousands of distinct CDR3 sequences, with less than 35% observed a single time. Trimming removed 3 bases from V and 3 bases from J, with 24 bases in between. The CDR3 is made up of 18 amino acids. Germline V gene sequence: CDR1 LGHNT, CDR2 FRNRAP. Concerning this clonotype itself: Its antigen is as yet unknown.

Sample: cultured CD8+ T cells from PBMCs, taken from culture after CMV antigen stimulation. This sequence originates from a human donor in good health (CMV status not recorded). Some clones in this sample may be carry-over from other donors' samples. The gene calls are TRBV12-5 and TRBJ2-7, with D possibly matching TRBD2 (6 bases). The CDR3 is CASGFPGVGGEEYYEQYF. As DNA, the CDR3 is TGTGCTAGTGGTTTCCCGGGGGTTGGTGGGGAGGAGTACTACGAGCAGTACTTC.